This T cell receptor beta chain was found in a study of cytomegalovirus exposure and HLA in healthy donors. General study points: High specificity and sensitivity for cytomegalovirus status were reported for the classifier. Later, an analysis found that TCR clusters from the first cohort tended to co-occur in the roughly 110 validation repertoires. Generally TCR sequences proved uncommon, though certain public TCRs appeared in numerous donors. A list of about 180 TCR beta chains associated with cytomegalovirus was given.

Profiled with immunoSEQ multiplex PCR; TCRdb holds only in-frame clones, not every one. Here the sample spans 150,000 to 200,000 clones, 86% being singletons. In germline, CDR1 is SGHTA, CDR2 FQGTGA. The CDR3 consists of 18 residues. The trim removed 5 bases at V and 2 bases at J, leaving 15 bases unmatched. In regard to this clone: Its matching antigen is unknown.

Input material: PBMCs. This TCR derives from a woman in her twenties or thirties in good health and CMV-seronegative. The chain uses TRBV7-3 and TRBJ2-3; the match to TRBD2 covers 8 bases. CDR3 region: CASSANVRGGSNTDTQYF. The CDR3 nucleotides are TGTGCCAGCAGCGCAAACGTTCGCGGGGGGAGCAACACAGATACGCAGTATTTT.